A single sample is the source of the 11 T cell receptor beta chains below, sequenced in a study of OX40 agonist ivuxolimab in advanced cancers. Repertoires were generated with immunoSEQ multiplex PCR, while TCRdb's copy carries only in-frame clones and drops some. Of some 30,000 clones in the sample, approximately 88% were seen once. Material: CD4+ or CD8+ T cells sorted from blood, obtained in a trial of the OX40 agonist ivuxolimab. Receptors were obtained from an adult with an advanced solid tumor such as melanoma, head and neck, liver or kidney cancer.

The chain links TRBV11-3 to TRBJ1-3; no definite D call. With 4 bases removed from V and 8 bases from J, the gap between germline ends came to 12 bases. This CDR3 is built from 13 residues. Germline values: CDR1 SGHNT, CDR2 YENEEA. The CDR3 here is CASSSRQEDTIYF. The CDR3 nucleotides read TGTGCCAGCAGCTCGAGACAAGAAGACACCATATATTTT.

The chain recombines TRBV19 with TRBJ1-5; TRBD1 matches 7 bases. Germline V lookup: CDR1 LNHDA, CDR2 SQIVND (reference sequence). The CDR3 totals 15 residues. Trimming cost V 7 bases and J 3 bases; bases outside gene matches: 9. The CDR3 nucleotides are TGTGCCAGTATCCAGGGGGGTATGTCCAATCAGCCCCAGCATTTT. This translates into CASIQGGMSNQPQHF. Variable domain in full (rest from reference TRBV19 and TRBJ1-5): DGGITQSPKYLFRKEGQNVTLSCEQNLNHDAMYWYRQDPGQGLRLIYYSQIVNDFQKGDIAEGYSVSREKKESFPLTVTSAQKNPTAFYLCASIQGGMSNQPQHFGDGTRLSIL.

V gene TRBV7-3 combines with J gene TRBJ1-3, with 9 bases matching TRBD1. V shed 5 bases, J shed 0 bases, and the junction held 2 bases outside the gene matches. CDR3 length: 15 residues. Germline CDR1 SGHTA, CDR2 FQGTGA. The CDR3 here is CASSPDRGSGNTIYF. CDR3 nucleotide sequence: TGTGCCAGCAGCCCGGACAGGGGCTCTGGAAACACCATATATTTT.

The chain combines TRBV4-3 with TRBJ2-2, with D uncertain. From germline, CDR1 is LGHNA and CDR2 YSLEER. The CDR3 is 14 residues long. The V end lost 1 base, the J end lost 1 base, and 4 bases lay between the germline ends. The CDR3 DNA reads TGCGCCAGCAGCCAAGGGCTGAACACCGGGGAGCTGTTTTTT. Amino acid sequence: CASSQGLNTGELFF.

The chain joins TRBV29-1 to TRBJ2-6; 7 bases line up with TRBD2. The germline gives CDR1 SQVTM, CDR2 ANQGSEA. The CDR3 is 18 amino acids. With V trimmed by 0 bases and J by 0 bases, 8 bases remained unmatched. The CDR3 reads CSVEDRGRGPSGANVLTF. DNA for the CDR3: TGCAGCGTTGAAGATCGAGGGAGGGGACCCTCTGGGGCCAACGTCCTGACTTTC.

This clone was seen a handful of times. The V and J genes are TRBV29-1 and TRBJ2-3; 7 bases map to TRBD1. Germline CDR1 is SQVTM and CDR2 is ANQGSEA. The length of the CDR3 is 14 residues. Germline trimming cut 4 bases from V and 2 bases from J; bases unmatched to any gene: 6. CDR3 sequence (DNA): TGCAGCGTTGTAGTTGGACAGGTCACAGATACGCAGTATTTT. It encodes CSVVVGQVTDTQYF.

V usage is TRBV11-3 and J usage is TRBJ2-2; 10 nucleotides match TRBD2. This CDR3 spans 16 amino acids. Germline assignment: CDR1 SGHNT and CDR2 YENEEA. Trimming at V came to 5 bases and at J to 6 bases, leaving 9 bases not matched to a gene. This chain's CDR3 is CASSPRGSGGPGELFF. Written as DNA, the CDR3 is TGTGCCAGCAGCCCTCGGGGTAGCGGGGGGCCCGGGGAGCTGTTTTTT.

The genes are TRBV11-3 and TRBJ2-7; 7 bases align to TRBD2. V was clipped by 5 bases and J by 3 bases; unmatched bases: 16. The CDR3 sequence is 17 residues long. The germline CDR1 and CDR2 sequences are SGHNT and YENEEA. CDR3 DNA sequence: TGTGCCAGCAGCCAAGTCAACCCCCATGGGGGGGTCTACGAGCAGTACTTC. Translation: CASSQVNPHGGVYEQYF.

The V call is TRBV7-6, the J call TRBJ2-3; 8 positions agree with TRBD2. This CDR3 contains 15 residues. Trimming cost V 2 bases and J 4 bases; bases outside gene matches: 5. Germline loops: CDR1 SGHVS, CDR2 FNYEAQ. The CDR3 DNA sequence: TGTGCCAGCAGCTTAACGGGGGGGCCTTCAGATACGCAGTATTTT. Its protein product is CASSLTGGPSDTQYF.

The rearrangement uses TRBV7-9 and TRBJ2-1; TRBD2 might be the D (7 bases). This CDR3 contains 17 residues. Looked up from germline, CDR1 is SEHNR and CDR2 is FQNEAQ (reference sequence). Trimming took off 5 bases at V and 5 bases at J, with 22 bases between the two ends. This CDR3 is CASSLRSGGQSHNEQFF. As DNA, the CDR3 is TGTGCCAGCAGCCTAAGATCCGGGGGGCAGTCCCACAATGAGCAGTTCTTC.

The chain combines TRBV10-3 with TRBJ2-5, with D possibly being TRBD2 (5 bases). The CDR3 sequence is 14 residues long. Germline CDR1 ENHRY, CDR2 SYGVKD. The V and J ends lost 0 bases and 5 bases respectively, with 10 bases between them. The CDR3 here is CAISESGRGETQYF. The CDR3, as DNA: TGTGCCATCAGTGAGTCAGGGAGAGGGGAGACCCAGTACTTC.